This T cell receptor (beta chain) was sequenced during a study of T-cell reconstitution after alpha-beta-depleted transplantation in children (dated by TCRdb to about 2016). Concerning the study at large: T-cell immune reconstitution after TCRalphabeta/CD19-depleted allogeneic hematopoietic cell transplantation in children was quantitatively tracked in the study by means of TCR repertoire profiling.

The CDR3 starts with the cysteine, ends with the phenylalanine, and has 14 residues. Only the CDR3 DNA stays, 42 bases, in frame from base 1. On this clonotype itself: Its antigen is currently not known. An end of the junction differs from the germline gene, which may be a read error.

Library method: PCR. Sequencing relied on an Illumina HiSeq 2500. To normalize quantification of the TCRbeta repertoire, the TCR libraries were built with molecular barcoding that relied on unique molecular identifiers. The raw public reads went through TCRdb reprocessing: fastp at Q25, MiXCR clone calling, in-frame beta chains kept. Identical CDR3 proteins give one entry, which carries the most common genes and DNA. This sample lists about 460,000 distinct CDR3 sequences; 9.5% to 15% were detected once. The biggest ten clones account for about 5.6% of the sample. The clonotype was recovered from a human donor who donated a stem cell graft to a child with combined immunodeficiency. The chain employs TRBV7-1 and TRBJ2-5; the D gene identity is not certain. TRBV7-1 counts as an open reading frame of uncertain function. This specimen consisted of PBMCs from the stem cell graft donor, obtained from the stem cell graft. The CDR3 in this case is CASSPALGRETQYF. Read as DNA, the sequence is TGTGCCAGCAGCCCAGCGCTGGGAAGAGAGACCCAGTACTTC.